Following are 25 T cell receptor beta chains from one sample sequenced in a study of CD8 T cells in ankylosing spondylitis. TCRdb reprocessed the 5' RACE reads with MiXCR, giving one entry per CDR3 protein. The profile shows under 150,000 distinct CDR3 sequences, approximately 9.9% of them singletons. Sequences were obtained from blood, either unsorted or a sorted T cell fraction (not recorded which). These receptors were collected from a male donor with ankylosing spondylitis or in good health (not recorded which).

The chain employs TRBV5-6 and TRBJ2-4; 11 bases agree with TRBD2. The V and J ends lost 0 bases and 0 bases, in that order; junction bases with no gene match: 11. Germline CDR1 and CDR2: SGHDT and YYEEEE. The CDR3 contains 20 residues. The CDR3 DNA is TGTGCCAGCAGCTTGGCGCTAGCGGGAGGATATCAACTAGCCAAAAACATTCAGTACTTC. This gives the protein CASSLALAGGYQLAKNIQYF.

This clonotype appeared many times. The chain employs TRBV29-1 and TRBJ2-7; D might be TRBD2 (7 bases). Germline V lookup: CDR1 SQVTM, CDR2 ANQGSEA. Trimming took 1 base from V and 7 from J, leaving 20 bases between them. This CDR3 comprises 15 residues. CDR3 sequence reads: CSVEASGGARWEQYF. In DNA, the CDR3 is TGCAGCGTTGAAGCCTCTGGGGGGGCTCGATGGGAGCAGTACTTC.

Ten or more counts support this clonotype. The V call is TRBV29-1, the J call TRBJ2-1, with D possibly TRBD1 on 6 matching bases. CDR1 is SQVTM, CDR2 ANQGSEA, per germline. Trimming shortened V by 6 bases and J by 7 bases, and 22 bases separated the two germline ends. CDR3 length equals 15 residues. The CDR3 DNA reads as TGCAGCGTCCAAGCGGCAGGGGCGCCCGATAATGAGCAGTTCTTC. This gives the protein CSVQAAGAPDNEQFF.

This clonotype was detected a few times. The chain couples TRBV3-1 to TRBJ1-2; no clear D gene. This CDR3 comprises 13 residues. The germline CDR1 and CDR2 sequences are LGHDT and YNNKEL (reference sequence). V lost 3 bases to trimming and J lost 4 bases, with 9 bases between them. For the CDR3, the DNA is TGTGCCAGCAGCCACGGGGTACGCTATGGCTACACCTTC. Its protein is CASSHGVRYGYTF.

The J gene is TRBJ1-2, the V gene TRBV7-2; 7 bases align to TRBD1. CDR1 and CDR2 from the germline V gene are SGHTA and FQGNSA. Unmatched junction bases numbered 7, after V lost 5 bases and J lost 7 bases. The CDR3 is made up of 13 amino acids. CDR3 loop: CASSLGQARGYTF. The DNA of the CDR3 is TGTGCCAGCAGCCTAGGACAGGCCCGTGGCTACACCTTC.

This clonotype was recorded many times. The chain uses TRBV3-1 and TRBJ2-6, with TRBD1 as a possible D gene (5 bases). The CDR3 runs 16 residues. Trimming shortened V by 8 bases and J by 1 base, and 15 bases separated the two germline ends. Germline V CDR1 and CDR2: LGHDT, YNNKEL (reference sequence). CDR3 amino acids: CASLKTAGSGANVLTF. CDR3 bases: TGTGCCAGCCTTAAGACAGCCGGTTCTGGGGCCAACGTCCTGACTTTC.

This clonotype was seen repeatedly, ten times or more. J is TRBJ2-1 and V is TRBV20-1; tentatively, D is TRBD2 (6 bases). The CDR3 extends over 12 amino acids. Per the germline V gene, CDR1 is DFQATT and CDR2 is SNEGSKA (reference sequence). The germline V and J ends were trimmed by 3 bases and 5 bases, with 8 bases remaining between them. The CDR3 reads CSARGLNNEQFF. The CDR3 bases are TGCAGTGCTAGGGGACTTAACAATGAGCAGTTCTTC.

This clonotype occurred a few times. Just one base apart from a much larger clone, this may be a read error. This chain uses TRBV6-6 with TRBJ2-2; no firm D call. This CDR3 contains 13 residues. Trimming pared 4 bases from V and 6 bases from J, leaving 9 bases between. CDR1 and CDR2 (germline): MNHNY, SVGAGI (reference sequence). The CDR3 coding sequence is TGTGCCAGCAGTTGCTCCCAACCCGGGGAGCTGTTTTTT. Amino acid sequence: CASSCSQPGELFF.

This clonotype was counted at least ten times. This rearrangement joins TRBV20-1 to TRBJ1-5, with TRBD1 identical over 11 bases. J lost 4 bases, V lost 3 bases, and 8 bases had no gene match. Germline CDR1 reads DFQATT; CDR2 reads SNEGSKA (reference sequence). The length of the CDR3 is 16 residues. The CDR3 DNA follows: TGCAGTGCTAGTAGGACAGGGGGCCTCCCAAATCAGCCCCAGCATTTT. Translated, it gives CSASRTGGLPNQPQHF.

This chain uses TRBV7-8 with TRBJ2-2; the match to TRBD2 covers 7 bases. The length of the CDR3 is 16 residues. From germline, CDR1 is SGHVS and CDR2 FQNEAQ. With V trimmed by 4 bases and J by 0 bases, 5 bases remained unmatched. The CDR3 DNA reads as TGTGCCAGCAGCTCACAAGCGGGAACGAACACCGGGGAGCTGTTTTTT. This gives the protein CASSSQAGTNTGELFF.

The V and J genes are TRBV11-2 and TRBJ1-4; D unresolved. CDR3 length: 15 residues. Germline CDR1 is SGHAT and CDR2 is FQNNGV. V gave up 5 bases and J gave up 10 bases, with 20 bases separating them. CDR3 sequence: CASSKVSVDGGKLFF. In DNA form, the CDR3 reads TGTGCCAGCAGCAAAGTATCTGTTGATGGCGGAAAACTGTTTTTT.

The rearrangement links TRBV18 to TRBJ2-1; D gene ambiguous. The V gene lost 3 bases and the J gene lost 1 base, with 7 bases spanning the gap. In germline, CDR1 is KGHSH, CDR2 LQKENI. This CDR3 has 14 amino acids. CDR3 in amino acids: CASSPGSSYNEQFF. The CDR3 region has the DNA TGTGCCAGCTCACCGGGGTCATCCTACAATGAGCAGTTCTTC. The variable domain in full, completed from reference TRBV18 and TRBJ2-1, reads NAGVMQNPRHLVRRRGQEARLRCSPMKGHSHVYWYRQLPEEGLKFMVYLQKENIIDESGMPKERFSAEFPKEGPSILRIQQVVRGDSAAYFCASSPGSSYNEQFFGPGTRLTVL.

The table lists this clonotype with a few counts. The chain links TRBV3-1 to TRBJ1-2; D is undetermined. V dropped 1 base and J dropped 8 bases, with 8 bases sitting between them. The V gene's germline CDR1 is LGHDT and CDR2 YNNKEL (reference sequence). The CDR3 loop spans 12 amino acids. Written as DNA, the CDR3 is TGTGCCAGCAGCCAAGGTGGATGGGGCTACACCTTC. Protein product: CASSQGGWGYTF.

V and J are TRBV4-3 and TRBJ1-1, with a possible D match to TRBD1 (6 bases). Trimming removed 0 bases at V and 4 bases at J, with 12 bases between. The CDR3 is 15 residues long. CDR1 LGHNA and CDR2 YSLEER come from the germline V gene. CDR3 protein: CASSQDEGGTTEAFF. CDR3 nucleotides: TGCGCCAGCAGCCAAGATGAGGGGGGTACCACTGAAGCTTTCTTT.

The rearrangement links TRBV18 to TRBJ2-1, with 10 bases identical to TRBD2. This CDR3 region has 14 residues. From germline, CDR1 is KGHSH and CDR2 LQKENI. Germline trimming cut 5 bases from V and 8 bases from J; bases unmatched to any gene: 6. The CDR3 region has the DNA TGTGCCAGCTCAACAGGGACTAGCGTCTATGAGCAGTTCTTC. It codes for CASSTGTSVYEQFF.

This clonotype was observed at least ten times. The genes are TRBV29-1 and TRBJ2-4; D is ambiguous. Germline values: CDR1 SQVTM, CDR2 ANQGSEA. The CDR3 is 18 residues long. In nucleotides, the CDR3 is TGCGGGCCTGCAAGGACGCTTGTAGTATGGGGTCGGGAAAACATTCAGTACTTC. Protein sequence: CGPARTLVVWGRENIQYF. The whole variable domain, remainder taken from reference TRBV29-1 and TRBJ2-4, is SAVISQKPSRDICQRGTSLTIQCQVDSQVTMMFWYRQQPGQSLTLIATANQGSEATYESGFVIDKFPISRPNLTFSTLTVSNMSPEDSSIYLCGPARTLVVWGRENIQYFGAGTRLSVL.

A few counts support this clonotype. The chain uses TRBV19 and TRBJ2-1; D possibly corresponds to TRBD1 (6 bases). Trimming left V 2 bases short and J 6 bases short, with 14 bases between. The CDR3 extends over 15 amino acids. The germline CDR1 and CDR2 sequences are LNHDA and SQIVND (reference sequence). CDR3 nucleotide sequence: TGTGCCAGTAGTATAAACAGGGAAGGGGGCAATGAGCAGTTCTTC. It is translated as CASSINREGGNEQFF.

This clonotype occurred a few times. The rearrangement uses TRBV5-1 and TRBJ1-2, with 7 bases identical to TRBD1. The CDR3 sequence is 16 residues long. Germline CDR1 SGHRS, CDR2 YFSETQ. V lost 2 bases and J lost 4; bases outside the gene matches: 11. The CDR3 DNA is TGCGCCAGCAGCTTCTCGGGTCGGACAGGAGGCTATGGCTACACCTTC. Translated: CASSFSGRTGGYGYTF.

This clonotype was picked up many times. The V gene is TRBV20-1, the J gene TRBJ1-6, with D maybe TRBD1 (5 bases). In germline, CDR1 is DFQATT, CDR2 SNEGSKA (reference sequence). The ends were cut back, 2 bases at V and 10 bases at J, with 12 bases in the middle. The length of the CDR3 is 13 residues. The CDR3 nucleotides are TGCAGTGCTAGACAGGGACCGTGGTCACCCCTCCACTTT. Translating it yields CSARQGPWSPLHF.

The gene calls are TRBV12-3 or TRBV12-4 and TRBJ1-1, with a tentative D call TRBD1 (6 bases). Trimming pared 5 bases from V and 12 bases from J, leaving 13 bases between. The CDR3 sequence is 11 residues long. This CDR3 is CASSQGHETFF. CDR3 nucleotides: TGTGCCAGCAGTCAGGGACACGAAACTTTCTTT.

This clonotype showed up many times. Likely a read error: the CDR3 ends without its conserved phenylalanine or tryptophan. This rearrangement joins TRBV12-3 or TRBV12-4 to TRBJ2-5; D may match TRBD1 or TRBD2 (6 bases each). The CDR3 has 14 amino acids. Trimming cost V 6 bases and J 5 bases, with 16 bases left between them. The CDR3 region has the DNA TGTGCCAGCAGGGCGTCAGGGGCGGGGGAGACCCAGTACTTA. Its protein is CASRASGAGETQYL.

This clonotype was recorded many times. The chain employs TRBV20-1 and TRBJ2-1, with TRBD2 matching 8 bases. The junction had 13 bases not matched to a gene; V was cut back by 5 bases and J by 7 bases. Germline-derived CDR1 and CDR2 are DFQATT and SNEGSKA (reference sequence). The CDR3 contains 15 residues. The CDR3 region has the DNA TGCAGTGCTCACTTAGCGGGGCCCTCGACAAATGAGCAGTTCTTC. This translates into CSAHLAGPSTNEQFF.

The CDR3 coding sequence is TGTGCCAGCAGTGAGCGCCTGGGGGAGACCCAGTACTTC. Translated: CASSERLGETQYF. V and J are TRBV25-1 and TRBJ2-5; D call uncertain. Trimming stripped 3 bases from V and 5 bases from J, with 10 bases between. This CDR3 has 13 residues. Germline CDR1 reads MGHDK; CDR2 reads SYGVNS.

Ten or more counts support this clonotype. This chain links TRBV24-1 with TRBJ2-5; the D gene is possibly TRBD2 (6 bases). Germline assignment: CDR1 KGHDR and CDR2 SFDVKD. With 2 bases removed from V and 5 bases from J, the gap between germline ends came to 14 bases. CDR3 length: 15 amino acids. CDR3 in amino acids: CATSDSRERRETQYF. CDR3 nucleotide sequence: TGTGCCACCAGTGATTCCCGGGAGAGGCGGGAGACCCAGTACTTC.

This clonotype was counted ten times or more. This chain joins TRBV20-1 and TRBJ2-1; TRBD2 aligns across 7 bases. Trimming removed 0 bases from V and 6 bases from J; junction bases left unmatched: 8. This CDR3 is 15 amino acids long. The V gene's germline CDR1 is DFQATT and CDR2 SNEGSKA (reference sequence). CDR3 bases: TGCAGTGCTAGAGAAAGCGGGAATCGGGGCAATGAGCAGTTCTTC. This codes for CSARESGNRGNEQFF.